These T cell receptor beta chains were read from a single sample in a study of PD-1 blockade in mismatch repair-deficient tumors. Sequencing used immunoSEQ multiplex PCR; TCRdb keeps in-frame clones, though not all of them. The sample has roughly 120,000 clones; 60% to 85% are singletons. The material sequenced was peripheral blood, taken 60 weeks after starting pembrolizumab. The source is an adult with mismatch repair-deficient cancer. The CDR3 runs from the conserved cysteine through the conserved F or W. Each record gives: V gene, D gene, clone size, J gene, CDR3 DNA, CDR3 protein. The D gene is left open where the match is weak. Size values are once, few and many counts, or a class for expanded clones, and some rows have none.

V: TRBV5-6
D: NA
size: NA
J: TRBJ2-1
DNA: TGTGCCAGCAGTTCAGGGGGGTCCTACAATGAGCAGTTCTTC
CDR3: CASSSGGSYNEQFF

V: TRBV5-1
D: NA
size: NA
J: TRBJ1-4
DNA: TGCGCCAGCAGCCTGTCGGTCGGAAATTCGGAACTGTTTTTT
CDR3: CASSLSVGNSELFF

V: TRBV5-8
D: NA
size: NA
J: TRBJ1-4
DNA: TGTGCCAGCAGCCTGGCCTTGGGGATTGGAGGTGAAAAACTGTTTTTT
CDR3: CASSLALGIGGEKLFF

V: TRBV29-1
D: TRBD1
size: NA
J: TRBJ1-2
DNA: TGCAGCGCCCGGGACAGGGATGGCTATGGCTACACCTTC
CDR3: CSARDRDGYGYTF

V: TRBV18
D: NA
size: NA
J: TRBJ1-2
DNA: TGTGCCAGCTCACCATCGGCTCTCTACACCGCCAATGGCTACACCTTC
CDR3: CASSPSALYTANGYTF

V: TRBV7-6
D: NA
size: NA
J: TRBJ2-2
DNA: TGTGCCAGCAGATTTAATAGGGACACCGGGGAGCTGTTTTTT
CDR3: CASRFNRDTGELFF

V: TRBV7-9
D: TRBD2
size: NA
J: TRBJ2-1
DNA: TGTGCCAGCAGCTTAGTTTCGCTAGCGGGAGGGCCCGAGTTCTTC
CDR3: CASSLVSLAGGPEFF

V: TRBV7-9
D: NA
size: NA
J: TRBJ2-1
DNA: TGTGCCAGCAGCTCGACTGACTTTGAGCAGTTCTTC
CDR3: CASSSTDFEQFF

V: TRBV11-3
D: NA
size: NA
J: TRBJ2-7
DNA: TGTGCCAGCAGCTTTGACACCAGACCTTTCTTC
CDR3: CASSFDTRPFF

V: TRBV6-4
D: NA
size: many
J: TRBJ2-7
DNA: TGTGCCAGCACCCCGGGCAGCTCCTACGAGCAGTACTTC
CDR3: CASTPGSSYEQYF

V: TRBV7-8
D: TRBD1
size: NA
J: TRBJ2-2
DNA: TGTGCCAGCAGCTTAGTCGGCAGGGGGAGTACCGGGGAGCTGTTTTTT
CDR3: CASSLVGRGSTGELFF

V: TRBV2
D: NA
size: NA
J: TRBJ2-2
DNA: TGTGCCAGCAGTGATCTGGGGGCGAACACCGGGGAGCTGTTTTTT
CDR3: CASSDLGANTGELFF

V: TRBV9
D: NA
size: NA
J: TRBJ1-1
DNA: TGTGCCAGCAGCGCCCAGACGGCGAACACTGAAGCTTTCTTT
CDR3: CASSAQTANTEAFF

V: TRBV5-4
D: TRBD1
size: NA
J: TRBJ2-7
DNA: TGTGCCAGCAGCTCTAGGGACAGGACCTACGAGCAGTACTTC
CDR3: CASSSRDRTYEQYF

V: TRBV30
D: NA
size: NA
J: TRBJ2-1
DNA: TGTGCCTGGAGTAGCAGGGGGGGAAGCTCCTACAATGAGCAGTTCTTC
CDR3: CAWSSRGGSSYNEQFF

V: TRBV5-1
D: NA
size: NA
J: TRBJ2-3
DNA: TGCGCCAGCAGCCCGTCACAGGAATCTAGCACAGATACGCAGTATTTT
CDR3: CASSPSQESSTDTQYF

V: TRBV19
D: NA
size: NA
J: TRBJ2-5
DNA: TGTGCCAGTAGTAAGGACGGAACCCGGGAGACCCAGTACTTC
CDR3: CASSKDGTRETQYF

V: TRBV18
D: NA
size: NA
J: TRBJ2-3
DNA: TGTGCCAGCTCACCTGAGGCCCTGCGAGATACGCAGTATTTT
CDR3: CASSPEALRDTQYF

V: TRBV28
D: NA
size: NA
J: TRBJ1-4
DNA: TGTGCCAGCAGCCCCGGGGGGGTCACTAATGAAAAACTGTTTTTT
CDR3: CASSPGGVTNEKLFF

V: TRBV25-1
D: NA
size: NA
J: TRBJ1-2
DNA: TGTGCCAGCAGTGCCCCAGACGGAGGCTATGGCTACACCTTC
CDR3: CASSAPDGGYGYTF

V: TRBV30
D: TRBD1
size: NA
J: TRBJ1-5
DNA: TGTGCCTGGAGTGAGGGGACAGGGAAACAGCCCCAGCATTTT
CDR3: CAWSEGTGKQPQHF

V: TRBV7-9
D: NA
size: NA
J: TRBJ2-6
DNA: TGTGCCAGCAGCCCACTACGACCACGCAGCTCTAGGGCCAACGTCCTGACTTTC
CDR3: CASSPLRPRSSRANVLTF

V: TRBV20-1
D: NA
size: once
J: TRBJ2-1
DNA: TGCAGTGCTAGTTTTGGTGAGCAGTTCTTC
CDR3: CSASFGEQFF

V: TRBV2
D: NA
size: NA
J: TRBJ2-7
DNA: TGTGCCAGCTGCCGGGACGGCTCCTACGAGCAGTACTTC
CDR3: CASCRDGSYEQYF

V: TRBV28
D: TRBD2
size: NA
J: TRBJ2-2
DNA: TGTGCCAGCAGTTGGACTAGCACCGAGGAGCTGTTTTTT
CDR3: CASSWTSTEELFF

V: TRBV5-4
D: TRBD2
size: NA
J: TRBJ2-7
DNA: TGTGCCAGCAGCAGTATGACTAGCGGGGACTACGAGCAGTACTTC
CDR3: CASSSMTSGDYEQYF

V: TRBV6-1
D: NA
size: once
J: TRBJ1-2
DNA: TGTGCCAGCAGTAACCACACGGGATGGAGGACGGGCTACACCTTC
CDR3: CASSNHTGWRTGYTF

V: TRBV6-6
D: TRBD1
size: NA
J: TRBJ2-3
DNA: TGTGCCAGCAGTTACGGGGACAGGGCTAACACAGATACGCAGTATTTT
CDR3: CASSYGDRANTDTQYF

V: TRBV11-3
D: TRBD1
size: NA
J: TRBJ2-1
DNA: TGTGCCAGCAGCTTAACAGGGGTAAATGAGCAGTTCTTC
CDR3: CASSLTGVNEQFF

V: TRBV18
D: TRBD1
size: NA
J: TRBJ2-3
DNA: TGTGCCAGCTCACACTCACCGGGACAGGGAACAGATACGCAGTATTTT
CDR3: CASSHSPGQGTDTQYF

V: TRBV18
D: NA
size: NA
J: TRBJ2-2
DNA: TGTGCCAGCTCACCTGTGTATTTCGACCTGAACACCGGGGAGCTGTTTTTT
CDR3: CASSPVYFDLNTGELFF

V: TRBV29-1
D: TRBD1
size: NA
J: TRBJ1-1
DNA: TGCAGCGCTAACAGGGGGAACACTGAAGCTTTCTTT
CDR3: CSANRGNTEAFF

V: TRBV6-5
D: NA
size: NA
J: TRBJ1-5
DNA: TGTGCCAGCAGTCTCGACAGATATCAGCCCCAGCATTTT
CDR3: CASSLDRYQPQHF

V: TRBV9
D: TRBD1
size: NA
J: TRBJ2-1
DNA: TGTGCCAGCAGCGCCATCAGGGGGAATGAGCAGTTCTTC
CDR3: CASSAIRGNEQFF

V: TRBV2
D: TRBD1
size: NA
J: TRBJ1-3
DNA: TGTGCCAGCAGTGAGGTCTCACAGGGGCTCTCTGGAAACACCATATATTTT
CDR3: CASSEVSQGLSGNTIYF

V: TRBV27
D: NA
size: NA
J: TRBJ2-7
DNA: TGTGCCAGCAGTTTAACTCGGGGCCCATGGAGGGAGCAGTACTTC
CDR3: CASSLTRGPWREQYF

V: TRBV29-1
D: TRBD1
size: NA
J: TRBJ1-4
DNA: TGCAGCGTTGAAGCCGGGACAGGGGGTTCTAATGAAAAACTGTTTTTT
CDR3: CSVEAGTGGSNEKLFF

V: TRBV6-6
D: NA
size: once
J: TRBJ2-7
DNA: TGTGCCAGCAGAAAGACAGGCGTTTACGAGCAGTACTTC
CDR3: CASRKTGVYEQYF

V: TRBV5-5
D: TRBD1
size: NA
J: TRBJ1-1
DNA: TGTGCCAGCAGCCGAGAGACAGGGATGAACACTGAAGCTTTCTTT
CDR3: CASSRETGMNTEAFF

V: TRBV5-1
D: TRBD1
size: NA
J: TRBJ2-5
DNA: TGCGCCAGCAGCTTACGGGACAGGGTGGTCGAGACCCAGTACTTC
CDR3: CASSLRDRVVETQYF

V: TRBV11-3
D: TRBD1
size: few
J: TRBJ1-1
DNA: TGTGCCAGCAGCTTAGTAGGGGGCCCTGAAGCTTTCTTT
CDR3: CASSLVGGPEAFF

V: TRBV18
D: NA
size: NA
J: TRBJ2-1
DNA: TGTGCCAGCTCACGCCAGGCGAGCTCCTACAATGAGCAGTTCTTC
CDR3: CASSRQASSYNEQFF

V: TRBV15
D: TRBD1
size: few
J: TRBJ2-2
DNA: TGTGCCACCAGGCCGACAGGGGGCCGGACCGGGGAGCTGTTTTTT
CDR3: CATRPTGGRTGELFF

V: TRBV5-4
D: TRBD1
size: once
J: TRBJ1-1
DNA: TGTGCCAGCAGCTTCAAGCCGGGACAGGGGGCGCGGACTGAAGCTTTCTTT
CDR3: CASSFKPGQGARTEAFF

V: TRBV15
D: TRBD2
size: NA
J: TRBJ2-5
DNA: TGTGCCACCAGCAGAGCTACGCCGAGTTTTTCGGGAGGGGACCAAGAGACCCAGTACTTC
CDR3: CATSRATPSFSGGDQETQYF

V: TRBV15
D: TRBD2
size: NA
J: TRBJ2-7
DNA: TGTGCCACCAGCCCCTCCGGAAGCGGGAGGTCCTACGAGCAGTACTTC
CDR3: CATSPSGSGRSYEQYF

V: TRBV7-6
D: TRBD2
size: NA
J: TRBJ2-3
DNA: TGTGCCAGCAGCTTAGCGAGGAGGTTGGCGGGAGGGCCGGCAGATACGCAGTATTTT
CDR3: CASSLARRLAGGPADTQYF

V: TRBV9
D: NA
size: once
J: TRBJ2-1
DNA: TGTGCCAGCAGCCCCAATCACGGGATCTCCTACAATGAGCAGTTCTTC
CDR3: CASSPNHGISYNEQFF